Reported below is one TCR beta chain. This specimen comes from a study of blood T cell repertoires in COVID-19. Germline lookup yields CDR1 LNHDA and CDR2 SQIVND (reference sequence). V lost 6 bases to trimming and J lost 5 bases, with 17 bases between them. The CDR3 extends over 15 amino acids. In the authors' workflow: Nucleated cell counts were estimated from reference gene primer amplification. Here immunoSEQ multiplex PCR was the method, and the copy in TCRdb shows in-frame clones only, minus some. V and J calls plus clone size are reproduced from that table; the DNA served to infer D and trimming. The sample carries some 80,000 clones, around four fifths recorded once.

Sequencing was done on a sample of peripheral blood. The receptor comes from a human donor in a cohort sampled during active COVID-19. The chain joins TRBV19 to TRBJ1-5, with D perhaps matching TRBD1 (5 bases). The CDR3 loop reads CASSTGPAGDQPQHF. As DNA, the CDR3 is TGTGCCAGTAGCACCGGACCGGCGGGGGATCAGCCCCAGCATTTT.